This entry lists 23 T cell receptor beta chains sequenced from one sample in a study of cytomegalovirus exposure and HLA in healthy donors. In the PCR, 60 Vbeta and 13 Jbeta primers were used. The assay was immunoSEQ multiplex PCR, and TCRdb's table has in-frame clones only and misses some. The data hold 120,000 or so clones, with 81% observed a single time. Sequencing input: PBMCs. All receptors come from a man aged 18 to 35 in good health and CMV-seropositive.

The J gene is TRBJ1-2, the V gene TRBV7-8; D may be TRBD1 (6 bases). Germline CDR1 is SGHVS and CDR2 is FQNEAQ. This CDR3 has 14 residues. Trimming pared 5 bases from V and 8 bases from J, leaving 18 bases between. The CDR3 region has the DNA TGTGCCAGCAGCCAGGATACAGGGAAGGAGGGCTACACCTTC. Its protein product is CASSQDTGKEGYTF.

V gene TRBV4-1 combines with J gene TRBJ1-1; D call uncertain. The CDR3 is made up of 15 amino acids. Trimming took off 0 bases at V and 4 bases at J, with 12 bases between the two ends. Germline V lookup: CDR1 MGHRA, CDR2 YSYEKL. The CDR3 here is CASSQDRPGITEAFF. DNA of the CDR3: TGCGCCAGCAGCCAAGACCGGCCGGGGATCACTGAAGCTTTCTTT.

The CDR3: CASSQANRDQTSYEQYF. The CDR3 DNA reads TGTGCCAGCAGCCAAGCCAACAGGGATCAGACCTCCTACGAGCAGTACTTC. The chain employs TRBV4-2 and TRBJ2-7, with D possibly matching TRBD1 (6 bases). The CDR3 loop spans 17 amino acids. V was pared by 1 base and J by 0 bases, with 16 bases between. Germline values: CDR1 LGHNA, CDR2 YNFKEQ.

This rearrangement joins TRBV9 to TRBJ1-2, with 7 bases lining up with TRBD1. The CDR3 loop spans 15 amino acids. Germline V CDR1 and CDR2: SGDLS, YYNGEE. V lost 3 bases and J lost 0; bases outside the gene matches: 5. The CDR3 DNA reads TGTGCCAGCAGCGAAGGGGGCCCAGCTAACTATGGCTACACCTTC. It specifies CASSEGGPANYGYTF.

This clone was detected a few times. The chain couples TRBV13 to TRBJ2-7; 8 bases are a match to TRBD2. The CDR3 length is 15 residues. V lost 0 bases to trimming and J lost 4 bases; unmatched junction nucleotides: 5. Germline CDR1 and CDR2: PRHDT and FYEKMQ (reference sequence). The CDR3 region has the DNA TGTGCCAGCAGCTTAGGACGGGGGGGCCGTTACGAGCAGTACTTC. This translates into CASSLGRGGRYEQYF.

This clone was counted only a few times. This chain joins TRBV4-3 and TRBJ1-1; TRBD1 is a possible D gene (5 bases). The ends were cut back, 1 base at V and 11 bases at J, with 20 bases in the middle. In germline, CDR1 is LGHNA, CDR2 YSLEER. The CDR3 extends over 15 amino acids. CDR3 bases: TGCGCCAGCAGCCAAGGACCTTCGGGGGGATGGGAGGCTTTCTTT. It specifies CASSQGPSGGWEAFF.

The chain recombines TRBV11-2 with TRBJ2-5; 8 bases match TRBD2. J was trimmed by 2 bases and V by 3 bases; bases with no gene match: 11. There are 17 residues in the CDR3. Per germline, CDR1 SGHAT and CDR2 FQNNGV. CDR3 in amino acids: CASSLGTRGPLQETQYF. Written as DNA, the CDR3 is TGTGCCAGCAGCTTGGGGACTAGAGGCCCCCTACAAGAGACCCAGTACTTC.

This clone was recorded a few times. This chain joins TRBV2 and TRBJ2-6; maybe TRBD2 (5 bases). CDR3 length: 14 amino acids. Per germline, CDR1 SNHLY and CDR2 FYNNEI. V was trimmed by 9 bases and J by 1 base, leaving 10 bases between them. This chain's CDR3 is CARRVGSGANVLTF. CDR3 sequence (DNA): TGTGCCAGGAGGGTCGGGTCTGGGGCCAACGTCCTGACTTTC.

This rearrangement joins TRBV19 to TRBJ2-3; the D gene is possibly TRBD1 (5 bases). V lost 3 bases, J lost 1 base, and 11 bases lay in between. This CDR3 spans 15 amino acids. CDR1 LNHDA and CDR2 SQIVND come from the germline V gene (reference sequence). This chain's CDR3 is CASSISGPGTDTQYF. The CDR3 DNA is TGTGCCAGTAGTATTTCAGGGCCTGGCACAGATACGCAGTATTTT.

The genes are TRBV5-1 and TRBJ2-5, with a weak D call TRBD2 (6 bases). The J call is in doubt because the DNA end fits TRBJ2-7 better. This CDR3 region has 15 residues. Germline V gene data show CDR1 as SGHRS and CDR2 as YFSETQ. CDR3 in amino acids: CASSLGSSESGEQYF. The CDR3 bases are TGCGCCAGCAGCTTGGGGTCTAGCGAATCGGGCGAGCAGTACTTC.

This chain links TRBV9 with TRBJ2-7; D is unresolved. Germline CDR1 reads SGDLS; CDR2 reads YYNGEE. The CDR3 length is 14 residues. Trimming took 4 bases from V and 3 from J, leaving 14 bases between them. The CDR3 loop is CASSPSGDGYEQYF. CDR3 DNA sequence: TGTGCCAGCAGCCCATCGGGTGACGGCTACGAGCAGTACTTC.

The chain carries TRBV21-1 and TRBJ1-5. TRBV21-1 counts as a pseudogene. The CDR3 runs 16 residues. The CDR3 region has the DNA TGTGCCAGCAGGGGACTTAAACGATATAGCAATCAGCCCCAGCATTTT. Translating gives CASRGLKRYSNQPQHF.

V gene TRBV30 combines with J gene TRBJ1-5; TRBD1 aligns across 8 bases. The CDR3 covers 17 residues. Looked up from germline, CDR1 is GTSNPN and CDR2 is SVGIG (reference sequence). V dropped 3 bases and J dropped 1; count of bases not matched to a gene: 11. CDR3 sequence: CAWSGIRTGTSNQPQHF. In DNA form, the CDR3 reads TGTGCCTGGAGCGGCATCCGGACAGGGACGAGCAATCAGCCCCAGCATTTT.

The chain couples TRBV10-2 to TRBJ2-7, with D uncertain. Germline loops: CDR1 WSHSY, CDR2 SAAADI. This CDR3 spans 12 amino acids. V was cut by 7 bases and J by 0 bases, with 7 bases left in between. CDR3 bases: TGCGCCAGCAACGGCGGCTCCTACGAGCAGTACTTC. This encodes CASNGGSYEQYF.

Only one count was recorded for this clone. The V gene is TRBV7-2, the J gene TRBJ1-1; TRBD1 matches 10 bases. The germline gives CDR1 SGHTA, CDR2 FQGNSA. The V segment lost 5 bases and the J segment 3 bases; nucleotides outside the gene matches: 3. The CDR3 runs to 14 residues. CDR3: CASSGDRGDTEAFF. The CDR3 DNA reads as TGTGCCAGCAGCGGGGACAGGGGTGACACTGAAGCTTTCTTT.

The chain has TRBV7-2 and TRBJ1-2, with D perhaps TRBD1 (5 bases). Germline V gene data show CDR1 as SGHTA and CDR2 as FQGNSA. CDR3 length: 13 residues. V was pared by 1 base and J by 4 bases, with 7 bases between. The CDR3 sequence is CASSLGQRYGYTF. In DNA, the CDR3 is TGTGCCAGCAGCTTAGGACAGCGCTATGGCTACACCTTC.

In its sample, this clone was seen a few times. The germline gene is not matched at one end of the junction; a read error may be the cause. The chain is built from TRBV7-9 and TRBJ1-1, with D tentatively TRBD1 (5 bases). CDR3 size: 12 residues. The germline V gene encodes CDR1 SEHNR and CDR2 FQNEAQ (reference sequence). The CDR3 sequence: CSSSLVGGEAFF. Here the CDR3 DNA reads TGTTCCAGCAGCTTAGTCGGGGGTGAAGCTTTCTTT.

The V and J genes are TRBV13 and TRBJ1-2, with TRBD1 identical over 9 bases. From germline, CDR1 is PRHDT and CDR2 FYEKMQ (reference sequence). The CDR3 is 14 residues long. The V gene end was trimmed by 4 bases and the J gene end by 5 bases; junction bases not matched to a gene: 5. DNA for the CDR3: TGTGCCAGCAGCTCCGGACAGGGGTTTTATGGCTACACCTTC. The encoded protein is CASSSGQGFYGYTF.

The chain carries TRBV27 and TRBJ2-2; TRBD2 matches at 11 bases. V lost 5 bases to trimming and J lost 3 bases; unmatched junction nucleotides: 5. This CDR3 has 16 amino acids. The germline gives CDR1 MNHEY, CDR2 SMNVEV (reference sequence). CDR3 sequence (DNA): TGTGCCAGCAGTCTAGCGGGAGGAGGGTACACCGGGGAGCTGTTTTTT. It specifies CASSLAGGGYTGELFF.

The chain has TRBV7-2 and TRBJ1-1; 7 bases are a match to TRBD1. V lost 5 bases, J lost 6 bases, and 12 bases stayed unmatched. The germline CDR1 and CDR2 sequences are SGHTA and FQGNSA. CDR3 length: 15 amino acids. This CDR3 is CASSPTGTDGSEAFF. The CDR3, as DNA: TGTGCCAGCAGCCCAACCGGGACAGATGGATCTGAAGCTTTCTTT.

The gene calls are TRBV30 and TRBJ2-3; no firm D call. Trimming removed 2 bases from V and 8 bases from J, with 14 bases in between. The CDR3 sequence is 13 residues long. CDR1 is GTSNPN and CDR2 is SVGIG in the germline V gene (reference sequence). The CDR3 loop reads CAWSPTPAATQYF. The CDR3 DNA reads TGTGCCTGGAGTCCCACACCCGCGGCTACGCAGTATTTT.

This rearrangement joins TRBV5-6 to TRBJ2-7; tentative D call: TRBD2 (7 bases). The V end lost 4 bases, the J end lost 0 bases, and 17 bases lay between the germline ends. Germline V CDR1 and CDR2: SGHDT, YYEEEE. CDR3 length: 16 amino acids. The DNA of the CDR3 is TGTGCCAGCAGCGGAGGGGGGGGTATACCCTCCTACGAGCAGTACTTC. This sequence encodes CASSGGGGIPSYEQYF. Variable domain in full (rest from reference TRBV5-6 and TRBJ2-7): DAGVTQSPTHLIKTRGQQVTLRCSPKSGHDTVSWYQQALGQGPQFIFQYYEEEERQRGNFPDRFSGHQFPNYSSELNVNALLLGDSALYLCASSGGGGIPSYEQYFGPGTRLTVT.

The chain uses TRBV4-3 and TRBJ2-6, with a possible D match to TRBD1 (6 bases). CDR1 and CDR2 (germline): LGHNA, YSLEER. V lost 5 bases to trimming and J lost 0 bases, with 11 bases between them. CDR3 length: 16 residues. The CDR3 loop reads CASSGPQGSGANVLTF. The DNA of the CDR3 is TGCGCCAGCAGCGGACCACAGGGCTCTGGGGCCAACGTCCTGACTTTC.